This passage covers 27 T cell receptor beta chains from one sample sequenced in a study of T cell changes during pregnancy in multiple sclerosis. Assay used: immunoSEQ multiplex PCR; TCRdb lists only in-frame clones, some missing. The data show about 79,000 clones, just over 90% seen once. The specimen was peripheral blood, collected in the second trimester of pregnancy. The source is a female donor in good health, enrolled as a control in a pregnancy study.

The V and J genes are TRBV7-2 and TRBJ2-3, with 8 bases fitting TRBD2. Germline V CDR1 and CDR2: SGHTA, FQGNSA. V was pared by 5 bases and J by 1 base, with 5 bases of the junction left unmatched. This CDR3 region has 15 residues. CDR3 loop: CASSAPAGGTDTQYF. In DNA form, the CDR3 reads TGTGCCAGCAGCGCGCCAGCGGGGGGCACAGATACGCAGTATTTT.

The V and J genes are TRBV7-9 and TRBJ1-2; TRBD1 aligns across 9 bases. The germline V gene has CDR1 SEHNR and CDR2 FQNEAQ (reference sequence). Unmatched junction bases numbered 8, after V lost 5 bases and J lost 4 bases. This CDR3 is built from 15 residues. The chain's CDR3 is CASSTGTGSIYGYTF. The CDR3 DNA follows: TGTGCCAGCAGCACCGGGACAGGGTCAATCTATGGCTACACCTTC.

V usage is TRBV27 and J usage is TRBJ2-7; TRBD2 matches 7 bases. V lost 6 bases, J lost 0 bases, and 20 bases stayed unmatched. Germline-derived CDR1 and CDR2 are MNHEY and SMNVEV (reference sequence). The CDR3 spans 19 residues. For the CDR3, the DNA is TGTGCCAGCAGCCCAAGGGAATCACTTTACGGGGGGTACTCCTACGAGCAGTACTTC. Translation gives CASSPRESLYGGYSYEQYF.

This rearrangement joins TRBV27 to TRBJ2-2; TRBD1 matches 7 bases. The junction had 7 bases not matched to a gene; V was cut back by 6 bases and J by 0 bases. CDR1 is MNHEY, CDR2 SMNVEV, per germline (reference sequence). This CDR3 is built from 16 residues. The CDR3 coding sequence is TGTGCCAGCAGACCCAACGACAGGGCGAACACCGGGGAGCTGTTTTTT. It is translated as CASRPNDRANTGELFF.

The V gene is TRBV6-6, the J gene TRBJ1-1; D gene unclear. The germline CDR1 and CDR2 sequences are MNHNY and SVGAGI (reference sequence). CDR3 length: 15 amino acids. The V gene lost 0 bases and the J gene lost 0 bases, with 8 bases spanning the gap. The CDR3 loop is CASSYSQVMNTEAFF. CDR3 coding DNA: TGTGCCAGCAGTTACTCCCAGGTCATGAACACTGAAGCTTTCTTT.

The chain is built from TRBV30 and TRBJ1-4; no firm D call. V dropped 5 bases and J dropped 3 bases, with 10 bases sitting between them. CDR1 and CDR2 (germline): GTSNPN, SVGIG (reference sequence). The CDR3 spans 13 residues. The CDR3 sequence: CAWLGSPNEKLFF. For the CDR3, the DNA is TGTGCCTGGTTGGGGAGTCCTAATGAAAAACTGTTTTTT.

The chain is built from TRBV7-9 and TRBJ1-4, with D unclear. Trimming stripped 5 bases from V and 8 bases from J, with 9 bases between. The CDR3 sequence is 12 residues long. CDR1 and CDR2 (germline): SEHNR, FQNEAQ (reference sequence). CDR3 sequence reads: CASSAVYEKLFF. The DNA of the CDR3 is TGTGCCAGCAGCGCGGTATACGAAAAACTGTTTTTT.

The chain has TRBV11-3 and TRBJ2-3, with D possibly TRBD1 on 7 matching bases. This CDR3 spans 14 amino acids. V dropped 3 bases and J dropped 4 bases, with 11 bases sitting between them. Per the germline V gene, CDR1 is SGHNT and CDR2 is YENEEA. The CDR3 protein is CASSLAGGPDTQYF. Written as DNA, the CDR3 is TGTGCCAGCAGCTTGGCAGGGGGGCCAGATACGCAGTATTTT.

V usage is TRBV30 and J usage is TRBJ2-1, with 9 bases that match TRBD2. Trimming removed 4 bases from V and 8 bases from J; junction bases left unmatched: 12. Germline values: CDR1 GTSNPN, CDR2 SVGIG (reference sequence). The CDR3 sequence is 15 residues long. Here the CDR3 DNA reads TGTGCCTGGAAGCGCGGGGGGGCGGGTCGCCATGAGCAGTTCTTC. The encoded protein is CAWKRGGAGRHEQFF.

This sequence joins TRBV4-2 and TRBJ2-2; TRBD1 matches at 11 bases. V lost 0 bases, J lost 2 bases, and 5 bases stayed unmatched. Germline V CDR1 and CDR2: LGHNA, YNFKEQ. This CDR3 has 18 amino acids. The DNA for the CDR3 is TGTGCCAGCAGCCAAGATTCCGGACAGGGGGCCAACACCGGGGAGCTGTTTTTT. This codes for CASSQDSGQGANTGELFF.

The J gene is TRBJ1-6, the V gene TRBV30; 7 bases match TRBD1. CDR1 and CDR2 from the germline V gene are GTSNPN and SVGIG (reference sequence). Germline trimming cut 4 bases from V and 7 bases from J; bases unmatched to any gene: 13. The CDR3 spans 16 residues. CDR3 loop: CAWTDRKAFINSPLHF. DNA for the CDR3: TGTGCCTGGACGGACAGGAAAGCCTTTATAAATTCACCCCTCCACTTT.

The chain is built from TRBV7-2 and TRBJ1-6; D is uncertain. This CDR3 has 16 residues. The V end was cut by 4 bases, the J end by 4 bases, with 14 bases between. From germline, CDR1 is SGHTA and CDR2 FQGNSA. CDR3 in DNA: TGTGCCAGCAGCTCCGAGGCGGGGTTTTATAATTCACCCCTCCACTTT. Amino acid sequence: CASSSEAGFYNSPLHF.

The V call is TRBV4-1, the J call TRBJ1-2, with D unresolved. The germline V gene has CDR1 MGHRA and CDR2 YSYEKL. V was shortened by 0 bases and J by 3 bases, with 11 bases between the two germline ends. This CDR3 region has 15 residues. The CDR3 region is CASSQDAATDYGYTF. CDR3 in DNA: TGCGCCAGCAGCCAAGATGCGGCCACCGACTATGGCTACACCTTC.

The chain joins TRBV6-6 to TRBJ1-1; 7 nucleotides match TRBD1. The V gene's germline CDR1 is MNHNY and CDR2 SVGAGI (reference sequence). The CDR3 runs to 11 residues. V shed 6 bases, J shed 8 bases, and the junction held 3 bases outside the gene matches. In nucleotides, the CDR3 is TGTGCCAGCAGGACAGGGCTCGAAGCTTTCTTT. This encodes CASRTGLEAFF.

As DNA, the CDR3 is TGTGCCAGCAGAGACGCCGGGGGTACTGAAGCTTTCTTT. It codes for CASRDAGGTEAFF. The chain carries TRBV6-5 and TRBJ1-1, with D perhaps TRBD1 (5 bases). CDR1 is MNHEY and CDR2 is SVGAGI in the germline V gene. Trimming pared 6 bases from V and 5 bases from J, leaving 13 bases between. The CDR3 sequence is 13 residues long.

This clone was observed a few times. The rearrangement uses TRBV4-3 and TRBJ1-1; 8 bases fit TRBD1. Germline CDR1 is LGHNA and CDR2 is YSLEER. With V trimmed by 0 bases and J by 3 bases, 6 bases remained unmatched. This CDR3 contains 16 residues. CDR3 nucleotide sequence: TGCGCCAGCAGCCAAGATCGGACAGGGAGTTACACTGAAGCTTTCTTT. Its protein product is CASSQDRTGSYTEAFF.

The chain's CDR3 is CAISDGQETDTQYF. The DNA for the CDR3 is TGTGCCATCAGTGATGGACAGGAGACAGATACGCAGTATTTT. The chain uses TRBV10-3 and TRBJ2-3; the match to TRBD1 covers 7 bases. Trimming took 3 bases from V and 3 from J; bases not matched to a gene: 3. This CDR3 is built from 14 residues. Germline loops: CDR1 ENHRY, CDR2 SYGVKD.

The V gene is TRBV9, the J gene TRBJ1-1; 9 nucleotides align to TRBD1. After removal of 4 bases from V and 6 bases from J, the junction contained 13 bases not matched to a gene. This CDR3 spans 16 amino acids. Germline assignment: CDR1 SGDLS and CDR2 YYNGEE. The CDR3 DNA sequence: TGTGCCAGCAGCCTTACCGCCCTTACAGGGGGCCCTGAAGCTTTCTTT. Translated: CASSLTALTGGPEAFF.

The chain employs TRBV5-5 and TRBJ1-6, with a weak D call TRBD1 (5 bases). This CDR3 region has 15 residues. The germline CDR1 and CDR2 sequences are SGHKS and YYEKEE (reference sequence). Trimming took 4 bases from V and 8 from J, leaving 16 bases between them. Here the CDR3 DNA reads TGTGCCAGCAGCCCCATTAATGGAGGGGATTCACCCCTCCACTTT. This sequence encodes CASSPINGGDSPLHF.

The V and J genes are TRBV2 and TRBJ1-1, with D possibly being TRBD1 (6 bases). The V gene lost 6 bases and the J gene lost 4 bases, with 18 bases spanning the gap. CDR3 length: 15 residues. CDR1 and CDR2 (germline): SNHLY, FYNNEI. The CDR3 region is CASSGSWGGGTEAFF. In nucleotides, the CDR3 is TGTGCCAGCAGCGGTTCGTGGGGAGGGGGCACTGAAGCTTTCTTT.

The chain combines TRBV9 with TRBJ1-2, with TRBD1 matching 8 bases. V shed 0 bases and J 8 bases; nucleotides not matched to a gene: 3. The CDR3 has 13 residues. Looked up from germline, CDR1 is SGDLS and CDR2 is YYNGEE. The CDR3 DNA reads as TGTGCCAGCAGCGTAGTCAGGGGGCGCGGCTACACCTTC. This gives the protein CASSVVRGRGYTF.

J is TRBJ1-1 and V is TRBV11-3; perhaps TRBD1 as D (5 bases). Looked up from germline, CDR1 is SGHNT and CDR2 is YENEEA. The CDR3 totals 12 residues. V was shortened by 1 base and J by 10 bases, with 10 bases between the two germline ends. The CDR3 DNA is TGTGCCAGCAGCTTAGGGGGCGGGGCAGCTTTCTTT. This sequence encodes CASSLGGGAAFF.

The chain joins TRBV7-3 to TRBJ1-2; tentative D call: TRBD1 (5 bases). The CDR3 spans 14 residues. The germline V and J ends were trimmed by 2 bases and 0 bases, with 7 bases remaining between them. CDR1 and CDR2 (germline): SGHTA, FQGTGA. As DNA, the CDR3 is TGTGCCAGCAGCTTATCAGGGCCTAACTATGGCTACACCTTC. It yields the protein CASSLSGPNYGYTF.

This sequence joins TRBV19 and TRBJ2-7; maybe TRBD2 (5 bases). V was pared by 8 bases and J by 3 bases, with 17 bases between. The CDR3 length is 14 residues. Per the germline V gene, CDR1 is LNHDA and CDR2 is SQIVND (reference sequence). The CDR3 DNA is TGTGCCAGTCATGAAGGTGGAGGAAACTACGAGCAGTACTTC. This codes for CASHEGGGNYEQYF.

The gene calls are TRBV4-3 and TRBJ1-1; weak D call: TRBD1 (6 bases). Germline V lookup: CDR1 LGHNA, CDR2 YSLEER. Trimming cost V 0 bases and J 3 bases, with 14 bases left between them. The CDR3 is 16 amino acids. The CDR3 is CASSQDKDSSHTEAFF. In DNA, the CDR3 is TGCGCCAGCAGCCAAGACAAGGACAGCTCACACACTGAAGCTTTCTTT.

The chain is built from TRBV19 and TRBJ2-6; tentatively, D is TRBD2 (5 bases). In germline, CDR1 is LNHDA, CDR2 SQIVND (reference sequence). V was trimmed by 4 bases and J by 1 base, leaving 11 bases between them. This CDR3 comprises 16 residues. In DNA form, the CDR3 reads TGTGCCAGTAGTAAGTCCGGGGTATCTGGGGCCAACGTCCTGACTTTC. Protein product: CASSKSGVSGANVLTF.

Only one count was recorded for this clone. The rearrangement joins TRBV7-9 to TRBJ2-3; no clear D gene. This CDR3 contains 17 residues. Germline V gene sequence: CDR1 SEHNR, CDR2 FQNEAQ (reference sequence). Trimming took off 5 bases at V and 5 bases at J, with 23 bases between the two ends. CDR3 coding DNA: TGTGCCAGCAGCGCAGACACGAACCGGAACGTTTTAGATACGCAGTATTTT. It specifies CASSADTNRNVLDTQYF.